Listed below are T cell receptor beta chains from one sample, sequenced in a study of T-cell memory formation after mild COVID-19. TCRdb called the 5' RACE reads again in MiXCR, with one record for every CDR3 protein. Of 300,000 to 350,000 distinct CDR3 sequences in the sample, about an eighth were seen once. The sample was PBMCs or a T cell subset sorted from them (not recorded which). The origin of the receptors is a young man who had mild COVID-19 (a few samples of this study predate the infection). Cell type and time point are not known. Both conserved end residues are part of each CDR3. The order of the fields is clone size, V gene, J gene, D gene, CDR3 protein, CDR3 DNA. D genes are given only for firm matches. Expanded clones get a size class; other rows say once, few or many, or leave the size out.

abundance: NA; v_gene: TRBV5-1; j_gene: TRBJ2-3; d_gene: NA; CDR3aa: CASRTHTDTQYF; CDR3nt: TGCGCCAGCAGGACCCACACAGATACGCAGTATTTT
abundance: few; v_gene: TRBV12-3/TRBV12-4; j_gene: TRBJ2-5; d_gene: NA; CDR3aa: CASSWGYDVQETQYF; CDR3nt: TGTGCCAGCAGTTGGGGCTATGACGTCCAAGAGACCCAGTACTTC
abundance: NA; v_gene: TRBV7-2; j_gene: TRBJ1-2; d_gene: TRBD1; CDR3aa: CASSHGTGGYGYTF; CDR3nt: TGTGCCAGCAGCCATGGGACAGGGGGCTATGGCTACACCTTC
abundance: NA; v_gene: TRBV7-9; j_gene: TRBJ1-6; d_gene: NA; CDR3aa: CASSVERRYNSPLHF; CDR3nt: TGTGCCAGCAGCGTTGAACGGCGGTATAATTCACCCCTCCACTTT
abundance: many; v_gene: TRBV12-3/TRBV12-4; j_gene: TRBJ1-5; d_gene: TRBD1; CDR3aa: CASRGQNSNQPQHF; CDR3nt: TGTGCCAGCAGGGGACAGAATAGCAATCAGCCCCAGCATTTT
abundance: NA; v_gene: TRBV12-3/TRBV12-4; j_gene: TRBJ2-2; d_gene: TRBD2; CDR3aa: CASSHSGGFTGELFF; CDR3nt: TGTGCCAGCAGCCATAGCGGGGGCTTCACCGGGGAGCTGTTTTTT
abundance: NA; v_gene: TRBV4-2; j_gene: TRBJ1-2; d_gene: NA; CDR3aa: CASSHSGMDYGYTF; CDR3nt: TGTGCCAGCAGCCATTCGGGGATGGACTATGGCTACACCTTC
abundance: many; v_gene: TRBV7-2; j_gene: TRBJ2-2; d_gene: NA; CDR3aa: CASSRGTGGPGELFF; CDR3nt: TGTGCCAGCAGCCGGGGAACAGGAGGCCCCGGGGAGCTGTTTTTT
abundance: NA; v_gene: TRBV6-4; j_gene: TRBJ2-3; d_gene: TRBD1; CDR3aa: CASALDRNTDTQYF; CDR3nt: TGTGCCAGCGCCCTGGACAGGAACACAGATACGCAGTATTTT
abundance: few; v_gene: TRBV15; j_gene: TRBJ1-6; d_gene: NA; CDR3aa: CATSRSPGEKNSPLHF; CDR3nt: TGTGCCACCAGCAGATCCCCCGGGGAAAAAAATTCACCCCTCCACTTT
abundance: few; v_gene: TRBV4-3; j_gene: TRBJ2-7; d_gene: TRBD2; CDR3aa: CASSQGLGDYVPYF; CDR3nt: TGCGCCAGCAGCCAAGGTCTGGGGGACTACGTCCCGTACTTC
abundance: few; v_gene: TRBV4-3; j_gene: TRBJ1-6; d_gene: NA; CDR3aa: CASSQVRGLPNSPLHF; CDR3nt: TGCGCCAGCAGCCAAGTTCGTGGGCTGCCGAATTCACCCCTCCACTTT
abundance: few; v_gene: TRBV7-6; j_gene: TRBJ2-4; d_gene: NA; CDR3aa: CASSQPGTENIQYF; CDR3nt: TGTGCCAGCAGCCAACCCGGGACGGAAAACATTCAGTACTTC
abundance: few; v_gene: TRBV11-2; j_gene: TRBJ2-7; d_gene: TRBD1; CDR3aa: CASSLDRGQEQYF; CDR3nt: TGTGCCAGCAGCTTGGACAGGGGGCAAGAGCAGTACTTC
abundance: NA; v_gene: TRBV5-1; j_gene: TRBJ1-2; d_gene: TRBD1; CDR3aa: CASSYHGQGDGYTF; CDR3nt: TGCGCCAGCAGCTATCATGGACAGGGGGATGGCTACACCTTC
abundance: few; v_gene: TRBV6-2/TRBV6-3; j_gene: TRBJ2-2; d_gene: NA; CDR3aa: CASSYSGVNTGELFF; CDR3nt: TGTGCCAGCAGTTACTCCGGGGTGAACACCGGGGAGCTGTTTTTT
abundance: NA; v_gene: TRBV4-1; j_gene: TRBJ1-5; d_gene: NA; CDR3aa: CASSHLSEGSDQPQHF; CDR3nt: TGCGCCAGCAGCCACCTTTCTGAAGGGAGTGATCAGCCCCAGCATTTT
abundance: NA; v_gene: TRBV20-1; j_gene: TRBJ2-7; d_gene: NA; CDR3aa: CSAREGEGEQYF; CDR3nt: TGCAGTGCTAGAGAGGGCGAGGGGGAGCAGTACTTC
abundance: NA; v_gene: TRBV9; j_gene: TRBJ2-7; d_gene: NA; CDR3aa: CASSVVGSSYEQYF; CDR3nt: TGTGCCAGCAGCGTAGTTGGGAGCTCCTACGAGCAGTACTTC
abundance: few; v_gene: TRBV6-2/TRBV6-3; j_gene: TRBJ2-1; d_gene: TRBD2; CDR3aa: CASSIRTSGSYNEQFF; CDR3nt: TGTGCCAGCAGCATCCGGACTAGCGGGAGTTACAATGAGCAGTTCTTC
abundance: few; v_gene: TRBV5-1; j_gene: TRBJ2-2; d_gene: NA; CDR3aa: CASSLEGLGELFF; CDR3nt: TGCGCCAGCAGCTTGGAAGGGCTCGGGGAGCTGTTTTTT
abundance: few; v_gene: TRBV5-4; j_gene: TRBJ2-2; d_gene: NA; CDR3aa: CASSQIASTGELFF; CDR3nt: TGTGCCAGCAGCCAGATAGCATCTACCGGGGAGCTGTTTTTT
abundance: NA; v_gene: TRBV5-1; j_gene: TRBJ1-2; d_gene: NA; CDR3aa: CASSPGVSAYGYTF; CDR3nt: TGCGCCAGCAGCCCTGGGGTCAGTGCCTATGGCTACACCTTC
abundance: NA; v_gene: TRBV7-9; j_gene: TRBJ2-1; d_gene: TRBD2; CDR3aa: CASSLGLAGASYNEQFF; CDR3nt: TGTGCCAGCAGCTTAGGACTAGCGGGGGCTTCCTACAATGAGCAGTTCTTC
abundance: many; v_gene: TRBV7-9; j_gene: TRBJ2-1; d_gene: NA; CDR3aa: CASSARQDDRFTMRSVQFF; CDR3nt: TGTGCCAGCAGCGCCCGACAGGACGACCGTTTTACAATGAGGTCGGTGCAGTTCTTC
abundance: few; v_gene: TRBV12-3/TRBV12-4; j_gene: TRBJ2-7; d_gene: NA; CDR3aa: CASSLEEGRVCEQYF; CDR3nt: TGTGCCAGCAGTCTGGAGGAAGGGAGAGTATGCGAGCAGTACTTC
abundance: few; v_gene: TRBV5-1; j_gene: TRBJ2-7; d_gene: NA; CDR3aa: CASSPSTGPYEQYF; CDR3nt: TGCGCCAGCAGCCCCTCGACAGGACCCTACGAGCAGTACTTC
abundance: few; v_gene: TRBV18; j_gene: TRBJ1-5; d_gene: NA; CDR3aa: CASSPLGGNQPQHF; CDR3nt: TGTGCCAGCTCACCGCTGGGGGGGAATCAGCCCCAGCATTTT
abundance: many; v_gene: TRBV7-2; j_gene: TRBJ2-4; d_gene: TRBD2; CDR3aa: CASSLEAGGLGYIQYF; CDR3nt: TGTGCCAGCAGCTTAGAAGCGGGGGGATTGGGGTACATTCAGTACTTC
abundance: few; v_gene: TRBV7-9; j_gene: TRBJ1-1; d_gene: NA; CDR3aa: CASSPWETGIEAFF; CDR3nt: TGTGCCAGCAGCCCGTGGGAAACAGGGATTGAAGCTTTCTTT
abundance: NA; v_gene: TRBV28; j_gene: TRBJ1-2; d_gene: NA; CDR3aa: CASSLRDKRGYTF; CDR3nt: TGTGCCAGCAGCCTCCGGGACAAACGAGGCTACACCTTC
abundance: NA; v_gene: TRBV4-3; j_gene: TRBJ1-2; d_gene: NA; CDR3aa: CASSQRPGGRGYTF; CDR3nt: TGCGCCAGCAGCCAAAGACCGGGGGGACGTGGCTACACCTTC
abundance: NA; v_gene: TRBV4-2; j_gene: TRBJ2-1; d_gene: TRBD2; CDR3aa: CASGERGPNNEQFF; CDR3nt: TGTGCCAGCGGGGAGCGGGGACCGAACAATGAGCAGTTCTTC
abundance: few; v_gene: TRBV28; j_gene: TRBJ2-1; d_gene: TRBD2; CDR3aa: CASKRSREDEQFF; CDR3nt: TGTGCCAGCAAGCGAAGCCGGGAGGATGAGCAGTTCTTC
abundance: few; v_gene: TRBV28; j_gene: TRBJ1-1; d_gene: NA; CDR3aa: CASRMGTVNTEAFF; CDR3nt: TGTGCCAGCAGGATGGGGACGGTGAACACTGAAGCTTTCTTT
abundance: few; v_gene: TRBV7-9; j_gene: TRBJ2-7; d_gene: NA; CDR3aa: CASSEKTPEDWEREQYF; CDR3nt: TGTGCCAGCAGCGAAAAGACCCCCGAGGACTGGGAGAGGGAGCAGTACTTC
abundance: NA; v_gene: TRBV5-1; j_gene: TRBJ2-3; d_gene: TRBD1; CDR3aa: CASSGGQGEGTDTQYF; CDR3nt: TGCGCCAGCAGCGGGGGACAGGGTGAAGGGACAGATACGCAGTATTTT